This TCR beta chain was sequenced for a study of blood T cell repertoires in COVID-19. Background on the study: Italy, Spain and the United States were the sources of the convalescent and acute COVID-19 samples. T cells, B-cell-depleted T cells, or PBMCs provided the cDNA or gDNA that served as material.

The V gene lost 7 bases and the J gene lost 3 bases, with 18 bases spanning the gap. Germline CDR1 and CDR2: LNHDA and SQIVND (reference sequence). The CDR3 runs to 15 residues. Authors' processing steps: Scientists estimated how many nucleated cells there were by amplifying reference gene primers. Clones were sequenced by immunoSEQ multiplex PCR, and TCRdb holds only the in-frame ones, with some missing. The V and J calls and clone size were taken over from that table, and D and trimming were inferred from the DNA. The sample carries more than 70,000 clones, roughly 80% recorded once. Sequencing was performed on peripheral blood. The receptor was isolated from a woman older than 75 with active or convalescent COVID-19. The gene calls are TRBV19 and TRBJ1-1; unclear D gene. The CDR3 is CASMALGRRDTEAFF. CDR3 nucleotide sequence: TGTGCCAGTATGGCTTTAGGCAGGAGGGACACTGAAGCTTTCTTT.